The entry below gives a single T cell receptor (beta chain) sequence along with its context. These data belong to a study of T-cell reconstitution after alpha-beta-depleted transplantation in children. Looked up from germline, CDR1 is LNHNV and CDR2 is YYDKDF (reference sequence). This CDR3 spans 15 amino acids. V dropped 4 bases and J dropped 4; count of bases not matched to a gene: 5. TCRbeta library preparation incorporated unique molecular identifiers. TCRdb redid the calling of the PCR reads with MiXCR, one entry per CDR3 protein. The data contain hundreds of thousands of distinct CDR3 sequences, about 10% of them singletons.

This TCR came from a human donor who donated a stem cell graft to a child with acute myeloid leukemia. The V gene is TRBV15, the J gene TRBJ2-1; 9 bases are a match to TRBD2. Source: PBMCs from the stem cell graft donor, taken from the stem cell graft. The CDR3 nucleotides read TGTGCCACCAGCACCAAGGGACTAGCTTACAATGAGCAGTTCTTC. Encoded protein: CATSTKGLAYNEQFF.